This paragraph covers one T cell receptor (beta chain) sequence. Its matching antigen is unknown. CDR1 is SGHVS, CDR2 FNYEAQ, per germline. The CDR3 runs to 16 residues. Unmatched junction bases numbered 6, after V lost 0 bases and J lost 5 bases. TCRdb fed the reads into MiXCR, producing one record per CDR3 protein. The sample lists roughly 120,000 distinct CDR3 sequences, 32% seen once, with 58% in the top ten. These data come from a study of T cell repertoires in cytomegalovirus infection. The sample here was CD8+ T cells from cultured PBMCs, taken from culture after CMV antigen stimulation. The receptor's source is a human donor in good health (CMV status not recorded). Some clones in this sample may be carry-over from other donors' samples. V and J are TRBV7-6 and TRBJ2-7; 11 positions match TRBD1. The CDR3 is CASSLANGQGADEQYF. The CDR3 nucleotides are TGTGCCAGCAGCTTAGCCAATGGACAGGGGGCGGACGAGCAGTACTTC. Variable domain in full (rest from reference TRBV7-6 and TRBJ2-7): GAGVSQSPRYKVTKRGQDVALRCDPISGHVSLYWYRQALGQGPEFLTYFNYEAQQDKSGLPNDRFSAERPEGSISTLTIQRTEQRDSAMYRCASSLANGQGADEQYFGPGTRLTVT.